This record looks at one TCR beta chain sequence and its context. Its antigen remains unidentified. The sample comes from a study of T cell responses to AZD1222 COVID-19 vaccine. TCRdb's copy holds only in-frame clones and misses some; the assay was immunoSEQ multiplex PCR. Found here are some 170,000 clones, roughly 92% of them singletons; the top ten hold about 2.8%. Study-wide findings and caveats: Reportedly, nearly half the spike-specific TCRs target unmutated variant regions.

The CDR3 runs to 19 residues. V was clipped by 4 bases and J by 1 base, with 23 bases between them. The input for sequencing was peripheral blood, taken on day 0 of AZD1222 vaccination. V usage is TRBV23-1 and J usage is TRBJ1-5; D possibly corresponds to TRBD1 (5 bases). TRBV23-1 is reported as an ORF; its role is uncertain. The clonotype was recovered from an adult in good health. The CDR3 here is CASSRRPDKGMKSNQPQHF. The CDR3 DNA sequence: TGCGCCAGCAGTCGTAGGCCTGATAAGGGGATGAAGAGCAATCAGCCCCAGCATTTT.